This T cell receptor beta chain was documented in a study of shared clonotypes between healthy human individuals. Between the trimmed V and J ends, which lost 0 bases and 4 bases, there was a span of 7 bases. The CDR3 is made up of 13 amino acids. The V gene's germline CDR1 is SGHRS and CDR2 YFSETQ. In the study's own analysis: ImmunoSEQ only sent back junction sequences with no quality scores, so filtering was done differently. The assay was immunoSEQ multiplex PCR, and TCRdb's table has in-frame clones only and misses some. D and trimming were read from the DNA, whereas the V and J calls and clone size are those reported in that table. This table holds about 110,000 clones, roughly 70% found once.

The specimen was memory CD8+ T cells sorted from blood. Documented subset: CD45RO+ cells pooled with CCR7-negative TemRA cells. The chain combines TRBV5-1 with TRBJ2-5, with D uncertain. The sequence was obtained from a woman aged 30 to 39 in good health. The CDR3 nucleotides read TGCGCCAGCAGCTTGGAGGGTCGAGAGACCCAGTACTTC. It translates to CASSLEGRETQYF.